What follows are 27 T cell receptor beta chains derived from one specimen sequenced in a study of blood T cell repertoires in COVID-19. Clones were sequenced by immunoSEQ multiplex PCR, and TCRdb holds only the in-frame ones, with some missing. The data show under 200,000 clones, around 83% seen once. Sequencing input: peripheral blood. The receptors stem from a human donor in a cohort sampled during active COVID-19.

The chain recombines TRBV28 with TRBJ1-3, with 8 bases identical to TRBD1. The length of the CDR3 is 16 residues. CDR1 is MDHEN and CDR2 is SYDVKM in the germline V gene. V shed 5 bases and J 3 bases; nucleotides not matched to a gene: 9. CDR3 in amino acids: CASSQITGGSGNTIYF. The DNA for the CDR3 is TGTGCCAGCAGTCAAATCACAGGGGGGAGTGGAAACACCATATATTTT.

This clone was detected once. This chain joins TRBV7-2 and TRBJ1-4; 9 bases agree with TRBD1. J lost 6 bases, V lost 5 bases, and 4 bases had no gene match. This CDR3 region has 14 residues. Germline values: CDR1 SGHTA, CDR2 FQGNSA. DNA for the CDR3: TGTGCCAGCAGCCCCGACAGGGGGGATGAAAAACTGTTTTTT. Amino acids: CASSPDRGDEKLFF.

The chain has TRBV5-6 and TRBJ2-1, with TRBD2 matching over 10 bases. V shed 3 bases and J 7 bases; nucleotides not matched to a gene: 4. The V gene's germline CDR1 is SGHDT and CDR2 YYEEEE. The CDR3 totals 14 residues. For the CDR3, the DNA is TGTGCCAGCAGCTCCGGGACTAGCGAGAATGAGCAGTTCTTC. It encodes CASSSGTSENEQFF.

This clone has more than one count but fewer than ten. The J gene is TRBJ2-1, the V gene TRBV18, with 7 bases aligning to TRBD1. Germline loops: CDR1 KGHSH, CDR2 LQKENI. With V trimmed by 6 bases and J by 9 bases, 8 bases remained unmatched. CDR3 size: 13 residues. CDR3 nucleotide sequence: TGTGCCAGCTCTCCCGGGACAGATCTTGAGCAGTTCTTC. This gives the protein CASSPGTDLEQFF.

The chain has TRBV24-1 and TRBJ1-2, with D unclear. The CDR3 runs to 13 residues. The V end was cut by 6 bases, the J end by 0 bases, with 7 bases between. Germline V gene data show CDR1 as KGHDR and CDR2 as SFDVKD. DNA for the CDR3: TGTGCCACCAGTAACGGAGCTAACTATGGCTACACCTTC. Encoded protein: CATSNGANYGYTF.

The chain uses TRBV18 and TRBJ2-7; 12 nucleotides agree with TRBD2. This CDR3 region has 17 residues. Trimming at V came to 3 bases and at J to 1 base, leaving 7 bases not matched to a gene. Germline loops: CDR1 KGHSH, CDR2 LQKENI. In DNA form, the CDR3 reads TGTGCCAGCTCACCCACGACTAGCGGGAGAGGTTCCTACGAGCAGTACTTC. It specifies CASSPTTSGRGSYEQYF. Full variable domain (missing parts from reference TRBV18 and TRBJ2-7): NAGVMQNPRHLVRRRGQEARLRCSPMKGHSHVYWYRQLPEEGLKFMVYLQKENIIDESGMPKERFSAEFPKEGPSILRIQQVVRGDSAAYFCASSPTTSGRGSYEQYFGPGTRLTVT.

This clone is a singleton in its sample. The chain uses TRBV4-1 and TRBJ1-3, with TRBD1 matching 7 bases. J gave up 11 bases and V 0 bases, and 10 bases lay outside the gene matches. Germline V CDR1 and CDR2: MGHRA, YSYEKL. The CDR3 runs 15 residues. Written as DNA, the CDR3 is TGCGCCAGCAGCCAAGACGGACAGGACCTAAGGGCCATATATTTT. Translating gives CASSQDGQDLRAIYF.

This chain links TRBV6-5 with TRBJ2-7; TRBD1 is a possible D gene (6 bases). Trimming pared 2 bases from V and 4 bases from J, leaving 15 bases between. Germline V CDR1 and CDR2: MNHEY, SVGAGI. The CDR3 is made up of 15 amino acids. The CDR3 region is CASSYADRPAYEQYF. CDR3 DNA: TGTGCCAGCAGTTACGCCGACAGGCCCGCTTACGAGCAGTACTTC.

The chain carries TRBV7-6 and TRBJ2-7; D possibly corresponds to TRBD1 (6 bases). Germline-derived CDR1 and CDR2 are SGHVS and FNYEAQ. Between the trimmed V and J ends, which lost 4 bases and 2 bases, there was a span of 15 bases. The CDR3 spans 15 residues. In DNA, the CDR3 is TGTGCCAGCAGCTCAACCTACAGGGCCCCCTACGAGCAGTACTTC. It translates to CASSSTYRAPYEQYF.

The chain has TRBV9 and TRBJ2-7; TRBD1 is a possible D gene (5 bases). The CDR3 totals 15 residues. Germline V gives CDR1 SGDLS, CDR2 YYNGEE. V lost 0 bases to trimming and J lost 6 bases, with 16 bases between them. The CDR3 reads CASSVEAGPVSEQYF. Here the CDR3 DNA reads TGTGCCAGCAGCGTAGAGGCAGGGCCCGTCTCCGAGCAGTACTTC.

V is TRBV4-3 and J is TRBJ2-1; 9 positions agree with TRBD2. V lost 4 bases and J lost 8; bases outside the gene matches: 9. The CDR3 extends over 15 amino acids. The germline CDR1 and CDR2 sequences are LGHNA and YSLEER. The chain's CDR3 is CASSPQGGGAYEQFF. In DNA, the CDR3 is TGCGCCAGCAGCCCCCAGGGCGGGGGGGCATATGAGCAGTTCTTC.

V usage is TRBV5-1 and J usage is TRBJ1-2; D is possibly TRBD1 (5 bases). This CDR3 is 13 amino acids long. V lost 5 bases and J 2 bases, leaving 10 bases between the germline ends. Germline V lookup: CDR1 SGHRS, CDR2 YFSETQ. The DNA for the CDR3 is TGCGCCAGCAGGGACACTTCGAACTATGGCTACACCTTC. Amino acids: CASRDTSNYGYTF.

CDR3 nucleotides: TGTGCCAGCAGTTTATTAGTCCCTGCCCTTAATGAAAAACTGTTTTTT. This encodes CASSLLVPALNEKLFF. The genes are TRBV28 and TRBJ1-4; no reliable D call. The CDR3 runs to 16 residues. Germline values: CDR1 MDHEN, CDR2 SYDVKM. V gave up 1 base and J gave up 4 bases, with 13 bases separating them.

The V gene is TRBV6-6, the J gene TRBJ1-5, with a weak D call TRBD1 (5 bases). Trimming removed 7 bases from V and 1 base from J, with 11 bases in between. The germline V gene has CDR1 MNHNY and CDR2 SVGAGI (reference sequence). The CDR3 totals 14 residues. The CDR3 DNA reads TGTGCCAGCATCGGGGGGATGAGCAATCAGCCCCAGCATTTT. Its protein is CASIGGMSNQPQHF.

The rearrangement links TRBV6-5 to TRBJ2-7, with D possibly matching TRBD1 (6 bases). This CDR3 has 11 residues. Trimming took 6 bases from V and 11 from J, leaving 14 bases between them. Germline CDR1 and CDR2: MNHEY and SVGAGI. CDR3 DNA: TGTGCCAGCAGCTATACAGGGCAGGAGTACTTC. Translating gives CASSYTGQEYF.

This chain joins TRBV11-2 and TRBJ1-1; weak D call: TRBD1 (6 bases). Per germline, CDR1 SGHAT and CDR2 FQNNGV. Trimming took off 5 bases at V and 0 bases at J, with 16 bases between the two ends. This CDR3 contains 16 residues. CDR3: CASSVILGTLNTEAFF. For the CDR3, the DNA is TGTGCCAGCAGCGTAATTCTCGGGACATTGAACACTGAAGCTTTCTTT.

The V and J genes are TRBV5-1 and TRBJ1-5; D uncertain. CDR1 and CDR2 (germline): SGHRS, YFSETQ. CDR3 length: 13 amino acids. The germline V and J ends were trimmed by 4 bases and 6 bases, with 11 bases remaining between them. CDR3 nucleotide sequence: TGCGCCAGCAGCCTGAGGGCCGGTCAGCCCCAGCATTTT. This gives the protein CASSLRAGQPQHF.

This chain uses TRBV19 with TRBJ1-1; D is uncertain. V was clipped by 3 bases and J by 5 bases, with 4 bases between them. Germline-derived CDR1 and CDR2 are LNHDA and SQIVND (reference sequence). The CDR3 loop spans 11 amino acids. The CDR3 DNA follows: TGTGCCAGTAGTATGCGGACTGAAGCTTTCTTT. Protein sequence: CASSMRTEAFF. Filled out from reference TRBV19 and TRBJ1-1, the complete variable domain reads DGGITQSPKYLFRKEGQNVTLSCEQNLNHDAMYWYRQDPGQGLRLIYYSQIVNDFQKGDIAEGYSVSREKKESFPLTVTSAQKNPTAFYLCASSMRTEAFFGQGTRLTVV.

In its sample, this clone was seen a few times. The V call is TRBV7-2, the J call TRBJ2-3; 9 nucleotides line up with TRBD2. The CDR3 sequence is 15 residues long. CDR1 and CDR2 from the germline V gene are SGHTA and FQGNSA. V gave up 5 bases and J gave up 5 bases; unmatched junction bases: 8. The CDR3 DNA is TGTGCCAGCAGCCGGACTAGCGATCGGAGAGATACGCAGTATTTT. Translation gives CASSRTSDRRDTQYF.

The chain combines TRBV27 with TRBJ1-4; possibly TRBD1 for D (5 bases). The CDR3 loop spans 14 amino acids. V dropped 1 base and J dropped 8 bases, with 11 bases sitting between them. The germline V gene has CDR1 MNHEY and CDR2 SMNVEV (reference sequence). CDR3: CASSLWQGGEKLFF. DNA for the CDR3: TGTGCCAGCAGTTTATGGCAGGGCGGAGAAAAACTGTTTTTT.

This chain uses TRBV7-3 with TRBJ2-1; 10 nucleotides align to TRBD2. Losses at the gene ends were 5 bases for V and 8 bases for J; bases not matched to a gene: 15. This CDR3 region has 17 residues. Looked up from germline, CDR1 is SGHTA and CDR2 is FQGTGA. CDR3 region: CASSLTSSGRGHDEQFF. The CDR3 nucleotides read TGTGCCAGCAGCCTCACCTCTAGCGGGAGAGGTCATGATGAGCAGTTCTTC.

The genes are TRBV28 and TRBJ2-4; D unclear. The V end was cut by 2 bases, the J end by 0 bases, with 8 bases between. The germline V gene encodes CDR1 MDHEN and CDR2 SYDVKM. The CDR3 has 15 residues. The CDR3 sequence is CASSLNGLAKNIQYF. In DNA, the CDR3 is TGTGCCAGCAGTTTAAACGGTTTAGCCAAAAACATTCAGTACTTC.

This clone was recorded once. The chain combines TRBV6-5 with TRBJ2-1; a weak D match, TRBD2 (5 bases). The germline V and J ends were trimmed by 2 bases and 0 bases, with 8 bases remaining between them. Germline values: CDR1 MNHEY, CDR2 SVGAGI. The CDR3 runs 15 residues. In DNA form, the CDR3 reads TGTGCCAGCAGTTACCGGGATCGCTCCTACAATGAGCAGTTCTTC. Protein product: CASSYRDRSYNEQFF.

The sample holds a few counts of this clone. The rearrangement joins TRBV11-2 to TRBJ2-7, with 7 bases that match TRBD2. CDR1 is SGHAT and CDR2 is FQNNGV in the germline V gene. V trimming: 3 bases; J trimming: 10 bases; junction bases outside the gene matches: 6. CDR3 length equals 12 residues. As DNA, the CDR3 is TGTGCCAGCAGCTTCTATGCGGGAGTTCAGTACTTC. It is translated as CASSFYAGVQYF.

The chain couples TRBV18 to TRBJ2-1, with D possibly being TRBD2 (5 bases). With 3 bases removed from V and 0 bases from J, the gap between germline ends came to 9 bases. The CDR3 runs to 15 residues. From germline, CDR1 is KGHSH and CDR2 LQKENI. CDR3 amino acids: CASSPDRDSYNEQFF. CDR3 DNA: TGTGCCAGCTCACCCGACCGGGACTCCTACAATGAGCAGTTCTTC.

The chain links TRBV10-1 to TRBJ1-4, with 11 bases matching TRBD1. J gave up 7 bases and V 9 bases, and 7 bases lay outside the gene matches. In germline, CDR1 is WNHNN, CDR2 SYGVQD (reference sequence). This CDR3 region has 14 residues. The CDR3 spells CASSPGQGGEKLFF. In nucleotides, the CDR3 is TGCGCCAGTTCGCCGGGACAGGGGGGTGAAAAACTGTTTTTT.

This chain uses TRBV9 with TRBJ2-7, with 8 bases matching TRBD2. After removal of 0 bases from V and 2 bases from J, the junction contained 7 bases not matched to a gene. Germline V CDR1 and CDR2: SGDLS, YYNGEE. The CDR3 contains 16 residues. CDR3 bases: TGTGCCAGCAGCGTAGGCAGCGGGGGTATCCCCTACGAGCAGTACTTC. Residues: CASSVGSGGIPYEQYF.